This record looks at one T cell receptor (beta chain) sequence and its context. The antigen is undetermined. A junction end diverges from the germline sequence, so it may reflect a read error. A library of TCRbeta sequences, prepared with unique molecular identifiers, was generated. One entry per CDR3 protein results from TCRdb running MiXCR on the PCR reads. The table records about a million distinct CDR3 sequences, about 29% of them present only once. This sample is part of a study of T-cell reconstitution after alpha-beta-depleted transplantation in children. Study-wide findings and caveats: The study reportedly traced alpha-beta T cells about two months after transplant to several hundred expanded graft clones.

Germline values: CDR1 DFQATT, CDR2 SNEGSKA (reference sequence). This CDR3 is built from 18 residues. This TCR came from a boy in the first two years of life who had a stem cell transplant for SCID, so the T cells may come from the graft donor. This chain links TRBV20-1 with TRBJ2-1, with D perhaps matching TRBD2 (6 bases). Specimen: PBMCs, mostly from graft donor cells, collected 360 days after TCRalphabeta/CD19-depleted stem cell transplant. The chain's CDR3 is CSARDVKRVLSSYNEQIF. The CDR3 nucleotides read TGCAGTGCTAGAGATGTGAAGCGGGTCTTGTCCTCCTACAATGAGCAGATCTTC.